This entry is about one T cell receptor beta chain. The antigen is not known. CDR1 is SEHNR and CDR2 is FQNEAQ in the germline V gene (reference sequence). Deletions cut 5 bases from V and 4 bases from J, with 17 bases between. The CDR3 is made up of 15 amino acids. The entry originates in a study of a mutant IDH1 vaccine in newly diagnosed glioma. Stated time point: week 35, safety follow-up. Every vaccine dose comprised 300 ug of mutant IDH1 20-mer peptide plus topical imiquimod. Only in-frame clones appear in the TCRdb table, and some are missing; sequencing was by immunoSEQ multiplex PCR. The table shows under 35,000 clones, with more than 65% occurring only once. The study, taken as a whole, reports: Among top peripheral T cell clonotypes, changes seemed unrelated to pseudoprogression.

The source was PBMCs, collected from a glioma patient whose treatment included an IDH1 peptide vaccine. The receptor was isolated from a middle-aged man with glioma. The V and J genes are TRBV7-9 and TRBJ1-2; tentative D call: TRBD1 (6 bases). CDR3 nucleotides: TGTGCCAGCAGCCAAGGAGGGGGACGGACCTATGGCTACACCTTC. Amino acid sequence: CASSQGGGRTYGYTF.